The 20 T cell receptor beta chains below all came from one sample that was sequenced in a study of cytomegalovirus exposure and HLA in healthy donors. PCR employed 60 Vbeta and 13 Jbeta primers. Sequencing was performed with immunoSEQ multiplex PCR; in TCRdb, only in-frame clones are kept and a portion is missing. The sample yields around 180,000 clones, roughly 88% seen once. Input material: PBMCs. The receptors come from a boy younger than 10 in good health and CMV-seronegative.

This rearrangement joins TRBV6-6 to TRBJ1-1, with 8 bases identical to TRBD1. The germline gives CDR1 MNHNY, CDR2 SVGAGI (reference sequence). V trimming: 10 bases; J trimming: 0 bases; junction bases outside the gene matches: 7. CDR3 length: 14 residues. CDR3 coding DNA: TGTGCCACCTCCTCCAGGGGGCTGAACACTGAAGCTTTCTTT. This codes for CATSSRGLNTEAFF.

V usage is TRBV19 and J usage is TRBJ2-3, with 8 bases fitting TRBD2. The germline CDR1 and CDR2 sequences are LNHDA and SQIVND (reference sequence). The V gene end was trimmed by 1 base and the J gene end by 0 bases; junction bases not matched to a gene: 0. The CDR3 loop spans 15 amino acids. The CDR3 nucleotides read TGTGCCAGTAGTATAGCGGGGGGGAGCACAGATACGCAGTATTTT. Protein sequence: CASSIAGGSTDTQYF.

The J gene is TRBJ1-2, the V gene TRBV27; 8 bases fit TRBD1. Germline trimming cut 6 bases from V and 1 base from J; bases unmatched to any gene: 16. Germline CDR1 is MNHEY and CDR2 is SMNVEV (reference sequence). The CDR3 sequence is 18 residues long. The CDR3 spells CASRHSWDRSPFNYGYTF. DNA for the CDR3: TGTGCCAGCAGACATTCTTGGGACAGGTCGCCCTTTAACTATGGCTACACCTTC.

This chain links TRBV27 with TRBJ1-5, with D uncertain. With 5 bases removed from V and 0 bases from J, the gap between germline ends came to 5 bases. This CDR3 region has 13 residues. CDR1 and CDR2 (germline): MNHEY, SMNVEV (reference sequence). Here the CDR3 reads CASSVNSNQPQHF. DNA for the CDR3: TGTGCCAGCAGTGTTAATAGCAATCAGCCCCAGCATTTT.

The table lists this clone with a count of one. This rearrangement joins TRBV2 to TRBJ2-3; 9 bases agree with TRBD2. Germline V gene sequence: CDR1 SNHLY, CDR2 FYNNEI. V was clipped by 10 bases and J by 2 bases; unmatched bases: 13. This CDR3 spans 16 amino acids. This chain's CDR3 is CATTPLAGKATDTQYF. CDR3 sequence (DNA): TGTGCCACCACACCGCTAGCGGGGAAAGCCACAGATACGCAGTATTTT.

V usage is TRBV5-6 and J usage is TRBJ2-3, with TRBD1 matching 7 bases. CDR1 SGHDT and CDR2 YYEEEE come from the germline V gene. Trimming at V came to 0 bases and at J to 2 bases, leaving 6 bases not matched to a gene. The CDR3 is made up of 16 amino acids. CDR3 nucleotide sequence: TGTGCCAGCAGCTTGGAGAGGGGGCCGTTCACAGATACGCAGTATTTT. Translating it yields CASSLERGPFTDTQYF.

CDR3 loop: CASSPGGGSPEAFF. The CDR3 nucleotides are TGCGCCAGCAGTCCAGGGGGCGGCAGCCCTGAAGCTTTCTTT. The chain joins TRBV5-1 to TRBJ1-1; 8 bases align to TRBD1. Germline assignment: CDR1 SGHRS and CDR2 YFSETQ. Trimming at V came to 5 bases and at J to 6 bases, leaving 9 bases not matched to a gene. This CDR3 is built from 14 residues. The whole variable domain, remainder taken from reference TRBV5-1 and TRBJ1-1, is KAGVTQTPRYLIKTRGQQVTLSCSPISGHRSVSWYQQTPGQGLQFLFEYFSETQRNKGNFPGRFSGRQFSNSRSEMNVSTLELGDSALYLCASSPGGGSPEAFFGQGTRLTVV.

This chain joins TRBV19 and TRBJ1-3; no clear D. Germline V gives CDR1 LNHDA, CDR2 SQIVND (reference sequence). The length of the CDR3 is 13 residues. V lost 5 bases and J 0 bases, leaving 5 bases between the germline ends. The CDR3 nucleotides read TGTGCCAGTAGTCCGTACTCTGGAAACACCATATATTTT. Encoded protein: CASSPYSGNTIYF.

The chain links TRBV10-1 to TRBJ2-1; TRBD1 matches at 9 bases. The CDR3 sequence is 13 residues long. Germline V gene lookup returns CDR1 WNHNN and CDR2 SYGVQD (reference sequence). Trimming at V came to 6 bases and at J to 9 bases, leaving 6 bases not matched to a gene. CDR3: CASRAGTGSEQFF. DNA for the CDR3: TGCGCCAGCAGAGCCGGGACAGGGAGTGAGCAGTTCTTC.

The rearrangement uses TRBV5-1 and TRBJ2-1; TRBD2 aligns across 7 bases. This CDR3 is built from 15 residues. The ends lost 0 bases at V and 7 bases at J; junction bases unmatched: 7. Germline CDR1 SGHRS, CDR2 YFSETQ. The CDR3 nucleotides read TGCGCCAGCAGCTTGGTGGGCGGGAGATTTAATGAGCAGTTCTTC. This translates into CASSLVGGRFNEQFF.

V and J are TRBV30 and TRBJ2-5, with D possibly being TRBD2 (6 bases). The CDR3 length is 13 residues. The V gene lost 5 bases and the J gene lost 1 base, with 11 bases spanning the gap. Germline V CDR1 and CDR2: GTSNPN, SVGIG (reference sequence). CDR3 region: CAWGGTVQETQYF. The DNA of the CDR3 is TGTGCCTGGGGGGGGACGGTCCAAGAGACCCAGTACTTC.

There are a few counts of this clone. The CDR3 DNA reads as TGTGCCAGCAGCCCCCTGACTAGCGGGAGATCGGCCGGGGAGCTGTTTTTT. Residues: CASSPLTSGRSAGELFF. The rearrangement links TRBV7-3 to TRBJ2-2, with 12 positions matching TRBD2. This CDR3 has 17 residues. V lost 5 bases, J lost 6 bases, and 10 bases stayed unmatched. Per the germline V gene, CDR1 is SGHTA and CDR2 is FQGTGA.

The chain carries TRBV7-9 and TRBJ1-1, with 10 bases identical to TRBD1. CDR3 length equals 15 residues. From germline, CDR1 is SEHNR and CDR2 FQNEAQ (reference sequence). Trimming removed 5 bases from V and 3 bases from J; junction bases left unmatched: 6. CDR3 amino acids: CASSPRTGGYTEAFF. CDR3 coding DNA: TGTGCCAGCAGCCCCCGGACAGGGGGGTACACTGAAGCTTTCTTT.

This clone appeared once. V and J are TRBV6-5 and TRBJ1-2; no definite D call. The CDR3 is 15 amino acids. Deletions cut 6 bases from V and 3 bases from J, with 17 bases between. CDR1 is MNHEY and CDR2 is SVGAGI in the germline V gene. DNA of the CDR3: TGTGCCAGCAGCCCCACCTACTATCAAGACTATGGCTACACCTTC. Translating gives CASSPTYYQDYGYTF.

The rearrangement uses TRBV30 and TRBJ1-2, with a possible D match to TRBD1 (6 bases). Germline values: CDR1 GTSNPN, CDR2 SVGIG (reference sequence). This CDR3 comprises 12 residues. V was cut by 5 bases and J by 3 bases, with 10 bases left in between. CDR3 coding DNA: TGTGCCTGGCACAGGGCAGACTATGGCTACACCTTC. It translates to CAWHRADYGYTF. The full variable domain, rest sourced from reference TRBV30 and TRBJ1-2, is SQTIHQWPATLVQPVGSPLSLECTVEGTSNPNLYWYRQAAGRGLQLLFYSVGIGQISSEVPQNLSASRPQDRQFILSSKKLLLSDSGFYLCAWHRADYGYTFGSGTRLTVV.

The V and J genes are TRBV29-1 and TRBJ1-1, with unresolved D. The CDR3 runs 13 residues. The germline gives CDR1 SQVTM, CDR2 ANQGSEA. The V gene lost 4 bases and the J gene lost 4 bases, with 13 bases spanning the gap. The CDR3 DNA reads as TGCAGCGTTGGGCGGGGATCGGGCACTGAAGCTTTCTTT. Residues: CSVGRGSGTEAFF.

This clone showed up just once. This chain's CDR3 is CASSLASGARSDTQYF. In DNA form, the CDR3 reads TGTGCCAGCAGTTTAGCTTCGGGAGCGCGCTCAGATACGCAGTATTTT. This rearrangement joins TRBV28 to TRBJ2-3, with D possibly TRBD2 on 6 matching bases. CDR1 is MDHEN, CDR2 SYDVKM, per germline. V gave up 2 bases and J gave up 4 bases, with 16 bases separating them. This CDR3 contains 16 residues.

The rearrangement joins TRBV6-4 to TRBJ2-1; 8 bases map to TRBD2. The CDR3 has 14 amino acids. Germline V gene lookup returns CDR1 MRHNA and CDR2 SNTAGT. V was clipped by 2 bases and J by 10 bases; unmatched bases: 7. This CDR3 reads CASSDNGGAEEQFF. In DNA form, the CDR3 reads TGTGCCAGCAGTGACAACGGGGGGGCTGAGGAGCAGTTCTTC.

The chain links TRBV30 to TRBJ2-7; TRBD2 agrees at 8 bases. V was clipped by 3 bases and J by 0 bases; unmatched bases: 13. Germline CDR1 is GTSNPN and CDR2 is SVGIG (reference sequence). This CDR3 comprises 17 residues. The CDR3 loop reads CAWSDINREGHSYEQYF. DNA of the CDR3: TGTGCCTGGAGCGATATAAACCGGGAGGGCCACTCCTACGAGCAGTACTTC.

This chain links TRBV6-5 with TRBJ2-7; 10 bases align to TRBD1. Looked up from germline, CDR1 is MNHEY and CDR2 is SVGAGI. The CDR3 loop spans 14 amino acids. V lost 6 bases to trimming and J lost 2 bases; unmatched junction nucleotides: 4. This CDR3 is CASRYGQGAYEQYF. The CDR3, as DNA: TGTGCCAGCAGGTACGGACAGGGGGCCTACGAGCAGTACTTC.